This entry lists 15 T cell receptor beta chains sequenced from one sample in a study of Graves' ophthalmopathy and Graves' hyperthyroidism. Scientists amplified the TCR beta CDR3 regions from RNA transcripts. RT-PCR in the first round used HTBI primers; a second-round multiplex PCR followed. MiXCR, run by TCRdb on the multiplex PCR reads, gives a single entry per CDR3 protein. Of about half a million distinct CDR3 sequences detected, 13% to 15% appear once; the ten largest clones hold 9.8%. The specimen sequenced was blood. The receptors were sampled from a woman between 25 and 40 years old with Graves' ophthalmopathy.

There are a few counts of this clonotype. This sequence joins TRBV2 and TRBJ2-7; 10 bases align to TRBD1. The germline V gene has CDR1 SNHLY and CDR2 FYNNEI. Losses at the gene ends were 7 bases for V and 2 bases for J; bases not matched to a gene: 5. The length of the CDR3 is 14 residues. CDR3 DNA sequence: TGTGCCAGCAAATCCGGGACAGGGGCCTACGAGCAGTACTTC. This encodes CASKSGTGAYEQYF. The full variable domain, in which reference TRBV2 and TRBJ2-7 provide the parts outside the CDR3, is EPEVTQTPSHQVTQMGQEVILRCVPISNHLYFYWYRQILGQKVEFLVSFYNNEISEKSEIFDDQFSVERPDGSNFTLKIRSTKLEDSAMYFCASKSGTGAYEQYFGPGTRLTVT.

This clonotype was observed at least ten times. One end of the junction is discordant with germline, which a read error may explain. The rearrangement joins TRBV2 to TRBJ2-7, with D possibly being TRBD1 or TRBD2 (5 bases each). Per the germline V gene, CDR1 is SNHLY and CDR2 is FYNNEI. CDR3 size: 12 residues. The CDR3 protein is CASRLDGTKSHF. The CDR3 region has the DNA TGTGCCAGCAGGTTGGACGGGACCAAGTCACACTTC. Full variable domain (missing parts from reference TRBV2 and TRBJ2-7): EPEVTQTPSHQVTQMGQEVILRCVPISNHLYFYWYRQILGQKVEFLVSFYNNEISEKSEIFDDQFSVERPDGSNFTLKIRSTKLEDSAMYFCASRLDGTKSHFGPGTRLTVT.

Ten or more counts support this clonotype. J is TRBJ2-2 and V is TRBV12-5; 9 bases match TRBD2. Germline CDR1 and CDR2: LGHNT and FRNRAP. J was trimmed by 4 bases and V by 6 bases; bases with no gene match: 12. CDR3 size: 17 residues. CDR3 nucleotide sequence: TGTGCTAGTGGACCACGGATCGGACTAGCGTCCACCGGGGAGCTGTTTTTT. As protein: CASGPRIGLASTGELFF.

In its sample, this clonotype was seen many times. The chain uses TRBV5-1 and TRBJ2-2; D is possibly TRBD2 (6 bases). Germline lookup yields CDR1 SGHRS and CDR2 YFSETQ. Trimming took off 0 bases at V and 6 bases at J, with 9 bases between the two ends. The CDR3 is made up of 14 amino acids. The CDR3 here is CASSLVGGAGELFF. CDR3 in DNA: TGCGCCAGCAGCTTGGTCGGCGGGGCCGGGGAGCTGTTTTTT.

This clonotype was picked up many times. This chain links TRBV7-8 with TRBJ2-2; tentatively, D is TRBD1 (6 bases). CDR3 length: 17 residues. CDR1 and CDR2 from the germline V gene are SGHVS and FQNEAQ. V shed 4 bases and J shed 2 bases, with 17 bases lying between them. CDR3 protein: CASSSNFDRFNTGELFF. CDR3 nucleotide sequence: TGTGCCAGCAGCTCAAACTTCGACAGGTTTAACACCGGGGAGCTGTTTTTT.

This clonotype was counted many times. This rearrangement joins TRBV12-3 or TRBV12-4 to TRBJ1-1; maybe TRBD1 (6 bases). This CDR3 region has 14 residues. Between the trimmed V and J ends, which lost 2 bases and 6 bases, there was a span of 13 bases. The CDR3 loop reads CASSLTGPNSEAFF. As DNA, the CDR3 is TGTGCCAGCAGTTTAACAGGGCCCAATTCTGAAGCTTTCTTT.

This clonotype was seen at least ten times. This chain connects TRBV6-5 to TRBJ2-5; 7 positions agree with TRBD1. CDR1 and CDR2 from the germline V gene are MNHEY and SVGAGI. The CDR3 contains 15 residues. The trim removed 4 bases at V and 1 base at J, leaving 6 bases unmatched. The CDR3 bases are TGTGCCAGCAGTTCGAGGACAGGCTTCCAAGAGACCCAGTACTTC. This sequence encodes CASSSRTGFQETQYF.

This clonotype was seen many times. This chain links TRBV19 with TRBJ1-1, with D hard to call. The CDR3 has 14 residues. V was pared by 3 bases and J by 3 bases, with 11 bases between. Germline CDR1 is LNHDA and CDR2 is SQIVND (reference sequence). DNA for the CDR3: TGTGCCAGTAGTATCCGGGCCACGGACACTGAAGCTTTCTTT. Encoded protein: CASSIRATDTEAFF. Combining the CDR3 with reference TRBV19 and TRBJ1-1 gives the whole variable domain DGGITQSPKYLFRKEGQNVTLSCEQNLNHDAMYWYRQDPGQGLRLIYYSQIVNDFQKGDIAEGYSVSREKKESFPLTVTSAQKNPTAFYLCASSIRATDTEAFFGQGTRLTVV.

This clonotype was recorded many times. The CDR3 bases are TGTGCCAGCAGCTTAGGAGGGACACCTGCGGGAGAAGCTTTCTTT. Its protein is CASSLGGTPAGEAFF. The V call is TRBV13, the J call TRBJ1-1; TRBD1 is a possible D gene (6 bases). With 0 bases removed from V and 8 bases from J, the gap between germline ends came to 16 bases. CDR1 and CDR2 from the germline V gene are PRHDT and FYEKMQ (reference sequence). The CDR3 spans 15 residues.

This clonotype occurred many times. The chain combines TRBV7-2 with TRBJ1-5; D gene unclear. Between the trimmed V and J ends, which lost 1 base and 3 bases, there was a span of 10 bases. The CDR3 runs 15 residues. Germline CDR1 SGHTA, CDR2 FQGNSA. The CDR3 reads CASSLGFAANQPQHF. DNA for the CDR3: TGTGCCAGCAGCTTAGGCTTCGCAGCCAATCAGCCCCAGCATTTT.

Ten or more counts support this clonotype. The chain employs TRBV11-2 and TRBJ2-7; 7 nucleotides line up with TRBD2. This CDR3 is built from 15 residues. The trim removed 5 bases at V and 0 bases at J, leaving 7 bases unmatched. Per the germline V gene, CDR1 is SGHAT and CDR2 is FQNNGV. The CDR3 reads CASSRSGSSSYEQYF. Here the CDR3 DNA reads TGTGCCAGCAGCCGTAGCGGGTCGAGCTCCTACGAGCAGTACTTC. The whole variable domain, remainder taken from reference TRBV11-2 and TRBJ2-7, is EAGVAQSPRYKIIEKRQSVAFWCNPISGHATLYWYQQILGQGPKLLIQFQNNGVVDDSQLPKDRFSAERLKGVDSTLKIQPAKLEDSAVYLCASSRSGSSSYEQYFGPGTRLTVT.

The sample holds many counts of this clonotype. The chain carries TRBV27 and TRBJ1-1, with TRBD1 matching 7 bases. The CDR3 extends over 14 amino acids. V gave up 6 bases and J gave up 2 bases; unmatched junction bases: 6. Germline V gives CDR1 MNHEY, CDR2 SMNVEV (reference sequence). In DNA form, the CDR3 reads TGTGCCAGCAGGAGAACAGGGGCAAACACTGAAGCTTTCTTT. Encoded protein: CASRRTGANTEAFF.

The table lists this clonotype with many counts. The chain combines TRBV4-1 with TRBJ1-2; weak D call: TRBD1 (5 bases). Trimming took 3 bases from V and 0 from J, leaving 14 bases between them. The CDR3 runs to 16 residues. CDR1 and CDR2 from the germline V gene are MGHRA and YSYEKL. This chain's CDR3 is CASSHRGGDPNYGYTF. The CDR3 region has the DNA TGCGCCAGCAGCCACCGCGGGGGGGATCCTAACTATGGCTACACCTTC.

This clonotype was found many times. The chain combines TRBV9 with TRBJ1-6, with 7 bases lining up with TRBD1. Germline lookup yields CDR1 SGDLS and CDR2 YYNGEE. This CDR3 has 17 amino acids. Germline trimming cut 1 base from V and 0 bases from J; bases unmatched to any gene: 4. CDR3 coding DNA: TGTGCCAGCAGCGTACTCGGGGACAGCTCCTATAATTCACCCCTCCACTTT. Its protein product is CASSVLGDSSYNSPLHF.

The table lists this clonotype with many counts. The chain couples TRBV27 to TRBJ2-2; D is undetermined. Germline values: CDR1 MNHEY, CDR2 SMNVEV (reference sequence). V was pared by 0 bases and J by 7 bases, with 3 bases between. There are 12 residues in the CDR3. The CDR3 bases are TGTGCCAGCAGTTTATCGTTCGGGGAGCTGTTTTTT. It codes for CASSLSFGELFF.